This is a list of T cell receptor beta chains from one sample in a study of T cells in Graves' hyperthyroidism and ophthalmopathy. TCRdb analysed the multiplex PCR reads with MiXCR anew, one entry per CDR3 protein. The sample holds about 350,000 distinct CDR3 sequences, approximately 15% seen once. The sample taken for sequencing was blood. The receptor set was obtained from a woman aged 25 to 39 with Graves' hyperthyroidism. The CDR3 runs from the conserved cysteine through the conserved F or W. Fields, in order: CDR3 length, V gene, J gene, clone size, D gene, CDR3 protein, CDR3 DNA. A D gene is named only where the DNA matches it firmly. Not all rows give a size; the values are once, few, many and, for expanded clones, a class.

CDR3 length: 13
V gene: TRBV29-1
J gene: TRBJ1-2
clone size: NA
D gene: NA
CDR3 protein: CSVEDPRDYGYTF
CDR3 DNA: TGCAGCGTTGAAGACCCAAGAGACTATGGCTACACCTTC

CDR3 length: 15
V gene: TRBV6-2/TRBV6-3
J gene: TRBJ1-2
clone size: many
D gene: NA
CDR3 protein: CASSPYGSSQYGYTF
CDR3 DNA: TGTGCCAGCAGTCCGTACGGGTCTTCTCAATATGGCTACACCTTC

CDR3 length: 11
V gene: TRBV28
J gene: TRBJ2-1
clone size: NA
D gene: NA
CDR3 protein: CASSTGYEQFF
CDR3 DNA: TGTGCCAGCAGTACAGGGTATGAGCAGTTCTTC

CDR3 length: 12
V gene: TRBV12-3/TRBV12-4
J gene: TRBJ2-3
clone size: many
D gene: NA
CDR3 protein: CASSLLPDTQYF
CDR3 DNA: TGTGCCAGCAGCCTATTACCAGATACGCAGTATTTT

CDR3 length: 16
V gene: TRBV7-2
J gene: TRBJ2-5
clone size: few
D gene: TRBD2
CDR3 protein: CASTPRSGKKEETQYF
CDR3 DNA: TGTGCCAGCACCCCCCGGAGCGGGAAGAAGGAAGAGACCCAGTACTTC

CDR3 length: 12
V gene: TRBV7-8
J gene: TRBJ2-1
clone size: NA
D gene: NA
CDR3 protein: CASSLVALEQFF
CDR3 DNA: TGTGCCAGCAGCTTAGTTGCTCTTGAGCAGTTCTTC

CDR3 length: 18
V gene: TRBV7-9
J gene: TRBJ2-2
clone size: many
D gene: TRBD1
CDR3 protein: CASRPIPRTGRVAGELFF
CDR3 DNA: TGTGCCAGCAGGCCCATCCCAAGGACAGGAAGAGTAGCCGGGGAGCTGTTTTTT

CDR3 length: 15
V gene: TRBV12-3/TRBV12-4
J gene: TRBJ2-5
clone size: many
D gene: TRBD2
CDR3 protein: CASSKGLAGGETQYF
CDR3 DNA: TGTGCCAGCAGCAAAGGACTAGCGGGAGGAGAGACCCAGTACTTC

CDR3 length: 11
V gene: TRBV2
J gene: TRBJ1-1
clone size: many
D gene: NA
CDR3 protein: CASNVNTEAFF
CDR3 DNA: TGTGCCAGCAATGTGAACACTGAAGCTTTCTTT

CDR3 length: 13
V gene: TRBV6-5
J gene: TRBJ2-5
clone size: few
D gene: TRBD2
CDR3 protein: CASSYSTSGNQYF
CDR3 DNA: TGTGCCAGCAGTTACTCGACTAGCGGAAATCAGTACTTC

CDR3 length: 14
V gene: TRBV11-2
J gene: TRBJ2-3
clone size: NA
D gene: NA
CDR3 protein: CASSLAEFTDTQYF
CDR3 DNA: TGTGCCAGCAGCTTAGCGGAGTTCACAGATACGCAGTATTTT

CDR3 length: 14
V gene: TRBV2
J gene: TRBJ2-1
clone size: many
D gene: NA
CDR3 protein: CASTGRPSYNEQFF
CDR3 DNA: TGTGCCAGCACTGGGAGGCCATCGTACAATGAGCAGTTCTTC

CDR3 length: 11
V gene: TRBV20-1
J gene: TRBJ1-1
clone size: NA
D gene: NA
CDR3 protein: CSARRPLKAFF
CDR3 DNA: TGCAGTGCTAGAAGGCCCCTTAAAGCTTTCTTT

CDR3 length: 12
V gene: TRBV6-5
J gene: TRBJ1-2
clone size: NA
D gene: NA
CDR3 protein: CASSYPEAGYTF
CDR3 DNA: TGTGCCAGCAGTTACCCGGAGGCAGGCTACACCTTC

CDR3 length: 17
V gene: TRBV7-9
J gene: TRBJ2-3
clone size: NA
D gene: NA
CDR3 protein: CASSLVVRVLDTDTQYF
CDR3 DNA: TGTGCCAGCAGCTTAGTTGTCAGGGTTCTGGACACAGATACGCAGTATTTT

CDR3 length: 16
V gene: TRBV5-1
J gene: TRBJ1-1
clone size: NA
D gene: NA
CDR3 protein: CASSLVFGASNTEAFF
CDR3 DNA: TGCGCCAGCAGCTTGGTTTTTGGGGCGTCGAACACTGAAGCTTTCTTT

CDR3 length: 16
V gene: TRBV19
J gene: TRBJ2-7
clone size: NA
D gene: NA
CDR3 protein: CASSIFGDSRSYEQYF
CDR3 DNA: TGTGCCAGTAGTATTTTCGGAGACAGCCGCTCCTACGAGCAGTACTTC

CDR3 length: 14
V gene: TRBV12-3/TRBV12-4
J gene: TRBJ1-1
clone size: many
D gene: NA
CDR3 protein: CASSLREVSSEAFF
CDR3 DNA: TGTGCCAGCAGTTTAAGGGAAGTAAGCTCTGAAGCTTTCTTT

CDR3 length: 13
V gene: TRBV20-1
J gene: TRBJ2-2
clone size: NA
D gene: NA
CDR3 protein: CSASNPRTGELFF
CDR3 DNA: TGCAGTGCTAGTAACCCGCGAACCGGGGAGCTGTTTTTT

CDR3 length: 14
V gene: TRBV28
J gene: TRBJ2-5
clone size: NA
D gene: NA
CDR3 protein: CASSRLPHQETQYF
CDR3 DNA: TGTGCCAGCAGCCGTCTACCCCACCAAGAGACCCAGTACTTC

CDR3 length: 13
V gene: TRBV11-2
J gene: TRBJ1-2
clone size: many
D gene: NA
CDR3 protein: CASSLEVGRRYTF
CDR3 DNA: TGTGCCAGCAGCTTAGAAGTGGGGCGGCGCTACACCTTC

CDR3 length: 13
V gene: TRBV28
J gene: TRBJ2-2
clone size: NA
D gene: NA
CDR3 protein: CASSLDAHQGLFF
CDR3 DNA: TGTGCCAGCAGTTTAGACGCACATCAGGGGCTGTTTTTT

CDR3 length: 14
V gene: TRBV20-1
J gene: TRBJ2-1
clone size: many
D gene: NA
CDR3 protein: CSAREDARYNEQFF
CDR3 DNA: TGCAGTGCTAGAGAAGATGCCCGGTACAATGAGCAGTTCTTC

CDR3 length: 12
V gene: TRBV28
J gene: TRBJ1-2
clone size: NA
D gene: NA
CDR3 protein: CALDGGARGYTF
CDR3 DNA: TGTGCATTAGACGGGGGGGCGCGCGGCTACACCTTC